The 8 T cell receptor beta chains reported below all come from one sample, sequenced in a study of response to subunit inactivated influenza vaccine. TCRdb re-called the RT-PCR reads with MiXCR, one entry per CDR3 protein. The sample lists 650,000 or so distinct CDR3 sequences; approximately 15% were seen once. Material: PBMCs from blood, obtained roughly 15 days before vaccination. The receptors stem from a man aged 45-65 years who received an inactivated influenza vaccine.

CDR3 coding DNA: TGTGCCAGCAGGCCGGCCGGGACTTTGCAAGAGACCCAGTACTTC. Protein sequence: CASRPAGTLQETQYF. The genes are TRBV11-2 and TRBJ2-5; D is perhaps TRBD2 (6 bases). This CDR3 comprises 15 residues. CDR1 is SGHAT, CDR2 FQNNGV, per germline. Trimming took 6 bases from V and 2 from J, leaving 16 bases between them.

V usage is TRBV4-1 and J usage is TRBJ2-1, with 7 bases matching TRBD2. Germline V gene data show CDR1 as MGHRA and CDR2 as YSYEKL. V lost 0 bases to trimming and J lost 12 bases; unmatched junction nucleotides: 5. This CDR3 region has 13 residues. The DNA for the CDR3 is TGCGCCAGCAGCCAAGAGACTAGCCCGACGCAGTTCTTC. Amino acid sequence: CASSQETSPTQFF.

This chain connects TRBV20-1 to TRBJ2-1, with 8 bases aligning to TRBD2. This CDR3 has 15 amino acids. Per the germline V gene, CDR1 is DFQATT and CDR2 is SNEGSKA (reference sequence). The J segment lost 2 bases and the V segment lost 3 bases, leaving 6 bases of the junction unmatched. The CDR3 sequence: CSASPGSGTYNEQFF. In nucleotides, the CDR3 is TGCAGTGCTAGTCCGGGTAGCGGGACCTACAATGAGCAGTTCTTC.

This clonotype appeared many times. This chain uses TRBV12-3 or TRBV12-4 with TRBJ1-4; D perhaps matches TRBD1 (6 bases). V lost 5 bases to trimming and J lost 6 bases, with 16 bases between them. The CDR3 has 15 amino acids. Here the CDR3 DNA reads TGTGCCAGCAGTAGCCGGGGGCTGGGGGATGAAAAACTGTTTTTT. Translating it yields CASSSRGLGDEKLFF.

The sample holds a few counts of this clonotype. The chain carries TRBV7-9 and TRBJ2-1, with 10 bases matching TRBD2. Germline CDR1 and CDR2: SEHNR and FQNEAQ (reference sequence). V lost 8 bases, J lost 9 bases, and 10 bases stayed unmatched. The CDR3 contains 14 residues. For the CDR3, the DNA is TGTGCCAGCGGAGCGGGGGGGTTTTTGGGTGAGCAGTTCTTC. Its translation is CASGAGGFLGEQFF.

This clonotype was seen at least ten times. The chain couples TRBV29-1 to TRBJ2-1; D is uncertain. Trimming removed 3 bases at V and 7 bases at J, with 10 bases between. This CDR3 is 12 amino acids long. Germline values: CDR1 SQVTM, CDR2 ANQGSEA. CDR3 in amino acids: CSVESMGNEQFF. As DNA, the CDR3 is TGCAGCGTTGAGTCCATGGGGAATGAGCAGTTCTTC.

This sequence joins TRBV6-5 and TRBJ2-3; D may be TRBD1 or TRBD2 (5 bases each). The CDR3 is made up of 15 amino acids. V was clipped by 4 bases and J by 0 bases, with 11 bases between them. Germline loops: CDR1 MNHEY, CDR2 SVGAGI. The CDR3 bases are TGTGCCAGCAGTTTCTCGGGGCGTAGCACAGATACGCAGTATTTT. Its protein is CASSFSGRSTDTQYF.

This clonotype showed up just a few times. V usage is TRBV5-1 and J usage is TRBJ2-1; 14 positions match TRBD2. Per the germline V gene, CDR1 is SGHRS and CDR2 is YFSETQ. With 5 bases clipped from V and 7 bases from J, the junction kept 8 bases outside the gene matches. The CDR3 totals 16 residues. This CDR3 is CASSSRLAGGFNEQFF. Written as DNA, the CDR3 is TGCGCCAGCAGTTCGAGACTAGCGGGGGGGTTTAATGAGCAGTTCTTC.